Listed here are 29 T cell receptor beta chains from one sample, sequenced in a study of OX40 agonist ivuxolimab in advanced cancers. Method: immunoSEQ multiplex PCR; TCRdb's copy keeps in-frame clones and lacks some. The table shows some 100,000 clones, with more than 75% occurring only once. The source was CD4+ or CD8+ T cells sorted from blood, collected in a trial of the OX40 agonist ivuxolimab. The source of these receptors is an adult with an advanced solid tumor such as melanoma, head and neck, liver or kidney cancer.

J is TRBJ2-5 and V is TRBV19; TRBD1 aligns across 7 bases. Germline loops: CDR1 LNHDA, CDR2 SQIVND (reference sequence). The CDR3 has 16 residues. Trimming cost V 3 bases and J 2 bases; bases outside gene matches: 9. The CDR3 loop reads CASSMRSGQRQETQYF. The DNA for the CDR3 is TGTGCCAGTAGTATGAGGTCGGGACAGAGGCAAGAGACCCAGTACTTC.

This chain connects TRBV19 to TRBJ2-5; 7 bases map to TRBD1. There are 17 residues in the CDR3. J gave up 3 bases and V 5 bases, and 15 bases lay outside the gene matches. Germline V CDR1 and CDR2: LNHDA, SQIVND (reference sequence). The CDR3 region has the DNA TGTGCCAGTAGTTCCACCCCCCGAAGACAGGGAAAAGAGACCCAGTACTTC. It codes for CASSSTPRRQGKETQYF.

The chain joins TRBV9 to TRBJ2-1; possible D gene TRBD1, 6 bases. Germline V lookup: CDR1 SGDLS, CDR2 YYNGEE. The CDR3 sequence is 16 residues long. Trimming left V 2 bases short and J 8 bases short, with 20 bases between. Here the CDR3 DNA reads TGTGCCAGCAGCGTTTCAGGGGAAGGGGTCGTCGATGAGCAGTTCTTC. Translated: CASSVSGEGVVDEQFF.

V is TRBV7-9 and J is TRBJ1-4; D may be TRBD1 (5 bases). V lost 8 bases, J lost 14 bases, and 18 bases lay in between. The CDR3 is made up of 12 amino acids. CDR1 and CDR2 (germline): SEHNR, FQNEAQ (reference sequence). The CDR3 spells CASGRVGTHLFF. DNA of the CDR3: TGTGCCAGCGGAAGGGTAGGGACGCATCTGTTTTTT.

The CDR3, as DNA: TGTGCCAGCACCCGCGGGGATTACCAAGAGACCCAGTACTTC. Translating gives CASTRGDYQETQYF. The chain is built from TRBV11-2 and TRBJ2-5; maybe TRBD2 (6 bases). Germline assignment: CDR1 SGHAT and CDR2 FQNNGV. V dropped 7 bases and J dropped 0 bases, with 12 bases sitting between them. This CDR3 region has 14 residues.

The chain links TRBV6-1 to TRBJ1-1, with no clear D. Germline CDR1 MNHNS, CDR2 SASEGT. V lost 7 bases to trimming and J lost 2 bases, with 8 bases between them. The CDR3 length is 12 residues. In DNA form, the CDR3 reads TGTGCCAGCAAAAGACCTAACACTGAAGCTTTCTTT. Its translation: CASKRPNTEAFF.

The chain links TRBV18 to TRBJ2-7; possibly TRBD2 for D (5 bases). Germline V gene sequence: CDR1 KGHSH, CDR2 LQKENI. Trimming removed 6 bases at V and 4 bases at J, with 16 bases between. The CDR3 has 14 residues. CDR3 DNA sequence: TGTGCCAGCTCCCGCGTAAACCCGGGATACGAGCAGTACTTC. Translating gives CASSRVNPGYEQYF.

The rearrangement joins TRBV21-1 to TRBJ2-7; the DNA was not compared with TRBD1, the D call given in the table. TRBV21-1 is a known pseudogene. This CDR3 has 16 residues. CDR3 region: CASSKDSGPYTYEQYF. The CDR3 bases are TGTGCCAGCAGCAAAGATTCAGGGCCCTATACCTACGAGCAGTACTTC.

The chain has TRBV30 and TRBJ2-1; 8 bases are shared with TRBD2. After removal of 6 bases from V and 3 bases from J, the junction contained 7 bases not matched to a gene. This CDR3 spans 14 amino acids. From germline, CDR1 is GTSNPN and CDR2 SVGIG (reference sequence). The CDR3 here is CACRVLAVYNEQFF. CDR3 bases: TGTGCCTGCCGAGTACTAGCGGTCTACAATGAGCAGTTCTTC.

This chain uses TRBV2 with TRBJ2-3; D may be TRBD1 (6 bases). The CDR3 runs to 15 residues. CDR1 SNHLY and CDR2 FYNNEI come from the germline V gene. With 7 bases removed from V and 0 bases from J, the gap between germline ends came to 14 bases. The CDR3 nucleotides are TGTGCCAGCATATCTTCAGGGGCGAGCACAGATACGCAGTATTTT. Its translation is CASISSGASTDTQYF.

The J gene is TRBJ1-1, the V gene TRBV6-5, with TRBD1 matching over 9 bases. The CDR3 is 14 amino acids. Trimming removed 4 bases from V and 9 bases from J; junction bases left unmatched: 9. Germline V gives CDR1 MNHEY, CDR2 SVGAGI. CDR3 loop: CASSLDRGGSKAFF. As DNA, the CDR3 is TGTGCCAGCAGTTTGGACAGGGGTGGTTCTAAAGCTTTCTTT.

This clone was counted a single time. The chain uses TRBV29-1 and TRBJ2-2, with 9 bases aligning to TRBD1. Losses at the gene ends were 6 bases for V and 4 bases for J; bases not matched to a gene: 6. The germline V gene encodes CDR1 SQVTM and CDR2 ANQGSEA. The CDR3 runs to 14 residues. CDR3 coding DNA: TGCAGCGTGAGGACAGGGGAGACCACCGGGGAGCTGTTTTTT. Its protein is CSVRTGETTGELFF.

The chain joins TRBV2 to TRBJ2-3; 7 bases line up with TRBD1. The CDR3 has 12 amino acids. CDR1 is SNHLY, CDR2 FYNNEI, per germline. After removal of 8 bases from V and 2 bases from J, the junction contained 1 base not matched to a gene. The CDR3 loop reads CASGTVTDTQYF. The CDR3 bases are TGTGCCAGCGGGACAGTCACAGATACGCAGTATTTT.

The rearrangement uses TRBV4-1 and TRBJ2-2, with 7 nucleotides matching TRBD2. This CDR3 contains 17 residues. Germline-derived CDR1 and CDR2 are MGHRA and YSYEKL. V lost 4 bases, J lost 3 bases, and 11 bases stayed unmatched. In nucleotides, the CDR3 is TGCGCCAGCAGCCCACGAGAGGGAGGGCCATACACCGGGGAGCTGTTTTTT. Its translation is CASSPREGGPYTGELFF.

The CDR3 nucleotides read TGTGCCAGCACCCCCGGCCAGGGGTCCTACAATGAGCAGTTCTTC. This gives the protein CASTPGQGSYNEQFF. The chain links TRBV7-2 to TRBJ2-1; TRBD1 is a possible D gene (6 bases). Germline assignment: CDR1 SGHTA and CDR2 FQGNSA. Trimming removed 7 bases from V and 1 base from J, with 14 bases in between. There are 15 residues in the CDR3.

The DNA for the CDR3 is TGTGCCAGCAGCTTCAACACCCGCGAGCAGTACTTC. The encoded protein is CASSFNTREQYF. The rearrangement joins TRBV11-2 to TRBJ2-7, with D hard to call. The CDR3 has 12 residues. The germline V gene encodes CDR1 SGHAT and CDR2 FQNNGV. Deletions cut 3 bases from V and 6 bases from J, with 9 bases between.

J is TRBJ2-7 and V is TRBV6-1, with unresolved D. This CDR3 contains 13 residues. The ends were cut back, 5 bases at V and 3 bases at J, with 11 bases in the middle. Germline V CDR1 and CDR2: MNHNS, SASEGT. The CDR3 region has the DNA TGTGCCAGCAGTTCGAAAGTTAGCTACGAGCAGTACTTC. Translation gives CASSSKVSYEQYF.

CDR3 nucleotides: TGCGCCAGCAGCTTGGATCCCCTAGCCAATGAGCAGTTCTTC. This translates into CASSLDPLANEQFF. The chain has TRBV5-1 and TRBJ2-1, with D possibly being TRBD2 (5 bases). V was cut by 0 bases and J by 6 bases, with 10 bases left in between. The CDR3 is made up of 14 amino acids. Germline CDR1 and CDR2: SGHRS and YFSETQ. The full variable domain, its missing parts supplied by reference TRBV5-1 and TRBJ2-1, is KAGVTQTPRYLIKTRGQQVTLSCSPISGHRSVSWYQQTPGQGLQFLFEYFSETQRNKGNFPGRFSGRQFSNSRSEMNVSTLELGDSALYLCASSLDPLANEQFFGPGTRLTVL.

The count of this clone is one. The CDR3: CASSIGVGLAGQSEQFF. The CDR3 region has the DNA TGTGCCAGTAGTATAGGGGTAGGGCTAGCGGGTCAGAGTGAGCAGTTCTTC. V is TRBV19 and J is TRBJ2-1, with TRBD2 identical over 8 bases. The V segment lost 1 base and the J segment 9 bases; nucleotides outside the gene matches: 14. The CDR3 is 17 amino acids. Germline-derived CDR1 and CDR2 are LNHDA and SQIVND (reference sequence).

This sequence joins TRBV28 and TRBJ1-2; 7 bases line up with TRBD1. Trimming took 3 bases from V and 2 from J; bases not matched to a gene: 3. The CDR3 runs 14 residues. CDR1 and CDR2 from the germline V gene are MDHEN and SYDVKM. The CDR3 sequence is CASSLQGVNYGYTF. The DNA for the CDR3 is TGTGCCAGCAGTTTGCAGGGGGTAAACTATGGCTACACCTTC.

This chain joins TRBV7-2 and TRBJ2-7; D is unclear. Trimming took 0 bases from V and 0 from J, leaving 6 bases between them. The germline gives CDR1 SGHTA, CDR2 FQGNSA. The CDR3 contains 14 residues. As DNA, the CDR3 is TGTGCCAGCAGCTTAGCAGCGAACTCCTACGAGCAGTACTTC. Protein: CASSLAANSYEQYF.

This clone appeared a few times. In nucleotides, the CDR3 is TGTGCCAGCAGTCTAGACAGGGCGTTAGGCTACACCTTC. Amino acids: CASSLDRALGYTF. The chain employs TRBV2 and TRBJ1-2; TRBD1 aligns across 7 bases. From germline, CDR1 is SNHLY and CDR2 FYNNEI. V lost 5 bases to trimming and J lost 8 bases; unmatched junction nucleotides: 8. The length of the CDR3 is 13 residues.

The rearrangement uses TRBV10-2 and TRBJ1-5; D might be TRBD1 (5 bases). The germline V gene has CDR1 WSHSY and CDR2 SAAADI. This CDR3 contains 13 residues. V was cut by 3 bases and J by 5 bases, with 8 bases left in between. The CDR3 region is CASSEQADQPQHF. CDR3 DNA sequence: TGCGCCAGCAGTGAACAGGCGGATCAGCCCCAGCATTTT.

V is TRBV29-1 and J is TRBJ2-7; 7 bases are a match to TRBD2. Losses at the gene ends were 5 bases for V and 5 bases for J; bases not matched to a gene: 6. CDR3 length equals 12 residues. Germline V CDR1 and CDR2: SQVTM, ANQGSEA. CDR3: CSVRGGVNEQYF. CDR3 nucleotides: TGCAGCGTTAGGGGAGGGGTGAACGAGCAGTACTTC.

The count of this clone is one. The chain employs TRBV7-6 and TRBJ2-7; D perhaps matches TRBD2 (5 bases). CDR1 and CDR2 from the germline V gene are SGHVS and FNYEAQ. CDR3 length: 14 amino acids. V was pared by 1 base and J by 5 bases, with 12 bases between. This chain's CDR3 is CASSLEWPSHEQYF. The CDR3 DNA is TGTGCCAGCAGCTTAGAGTGGCCTAGCCACGAGCAGTACTTC.

This chain links TRBV10-3 with TRBJ1-2, with D possibly TRBD1 on 6 matching bases. The germline CDR1 and CDR2 sequences are ENHRY and SYGVKD. CDR3 size: 15 residues. Between the trimmed V and J ends, which lost 8 bases and 1 base, there was a span of 17 bases. The CDR3 here is CAIGQSTVINYGYTF. CDR3 bases: TGTGCCATCGGACAGTCCACCGTTATTAACTATGGCTACACCTTC.

The rearrangement links TRBV5-5 to TRBJ2-1; 7 nucleotides match TRBD1. Germline-derived CDR1 and CDR2 are SGHKS and YYEKEE (reference sequence). V shed 2 bases and J 5 bases; nucleotides not matched to a gene: 10. CDR3 length: 16 amino acids. CDR3 loop: CASSLHRGRMNNEQFF. DNA of the CDR3: TGTGCCAGCAGCTTACACAGGGGTCGGATGAACAATGAGCAGTTCTTC. Complete variable domain (other parts from reference TRBV5-5 and TRBJ2-1): DAGVTQSPTHLIKTRGQQVTLRCSPISGHKSVSWYQQVLGQGPQFIFQYYEKEERGRGNFPDRFSARQFPNYSSELNVNALLLGDSALYLCASSLHRGRMNNEQFFGPGTRLTVL.

The chain has TRBV27 and TRBJ2-5, with TRBD2 identical over 11 bases. V lost 0 bases to trimming and J lost 4 bases; unmatched junction nucleotides: 1. Looked up from germline, CDR1 is MNHEY and CDR2 is SMNVEV (reference sequence). The CDR3 spans 15 residues. CDR3 nucleotides: TGTGCCAGCAGTTTATCACTAGCGGGAGTAGAGACCCAGTACTTC. Translation: CASSLSLAGVETQYF.

V and J are TRBV19 and TRBJ1-1; TRBD1 might be the D (6 bases). Germline CDR1 reads LNHDA; CDR2 reads SQIVND (reference sequence). The CDR3 spans 15 residues. V lost 9 bases, J lost 0 bases, and 17 bases lay in between. The CDR3, as DNA: TGTGCCAGCAGGGGCCAGGGGTGGATGAACACTGAAGCTTTCTTT. Its protein is CASRGQGWMNTEAFF.